The 28 T cell receptor beta chains below all came from one sample that was sequenced in a study of blood T cells in healthy people across ages. Sample-barcoded 5' priming and a J-beta primer mix drove a second PCR of roughly 7 to 11 cycles. TCRdb reprocessed the 5' RACE reads with MiXCR, giving one entry per CDR3 protein. The sample consists of 1.6 million or so distinct CDR3 sequences, about 32% of them appearing once. Sequencing used blood. These TCRs come from a woman aged 25-40 years in good health.

The rearrangement links TRBV6-6 to TRBJ2-1; the D is unclear. The V gene lost 10 bases and the J gene lost 7 bases, with 11 bases spanning the gap. The CDR3 runs to 11 residues. Germline V lookup: CDR1 MNHNY, CDR2 SVGAGI (reference sequence). The CDR3 DNA is TGTGCCAACACCGGTGTGAATGAGCAGTTCTTC. This translates into CANTGVNEQFF.

V usage is TRBV27 and J usage is TRBJ2-7; D is uncertain. This CDR3 contains 16 residues. Germline V lookup: CDR1 MNHEY, CDR2 SMNVEV (reference sequence). V lost 8 bases and J 1 base, leaving 21 bases between the germline ends. The CDR3 coding sequence is TGTGCCAGCCGGACCTCCGACGCTTCAAGGTCCTACGAGCAGTACTTC. This gives the protein CASRTSDASRSYEQYF.

This clonotype was seen once. Mismatch with germline at one junction end may stem from a read error. This chain uses TRBV29-1 with TRBJ2-3; tentatively, D is TRBD2 (5 bases). The CDR3 consists of 15 residues. Germline CDR1 reads SQVTM; CDR2 reads ANQGSEA. CDR3 amino acids: CSVETTTNIVDTQYF. The CDR3 nucleotides are TGTAGCGTTGAGACCACGACTAACATAGTAGATACGCAGTATTTT.

This chain links TRBV29-1 with TRBJ1-2, with TRBD1 matching over 11 bases. Trimming cost V 6 bases and J 8 bases; bases outside gene matches: 8. The CDR3 loop spans 13 amino acids. The germline V gene has CDR1 SQVTM and CDR2 ANQGSEA. For the CDR3, the DNA is TGCAGCGTGGACAGGGGGCACGCGGGGGGCTACACCTTC. Encoded protein: CSVDRGHAGGYTF. Complete variable domain (other parts from reference TRBV29-1 and TRBJ1-2): SAVISQKPSRDICQRGTSLTIQCQVDSQVTMMFWYRQQPGQSLTLIATANQGSEATYESGFVIDKFPISRPNLTFSTLTVSNMSPEDSSIYLCSVDRGHAGGYTFGSGTRLTVV.

The J gene is TRBJ2-3, the V gene TRBV2, with D unclear. Looked up from germline, CDR1 is SNHLY and CDR2 is FYNNEI. The CDR3 length is 11 residues. Trimming left V 5 bases short and J 7 bases short, with 7 bases between. CDR3 protein: CASSWSYTQYF. For the CDR3, the DNA is TGTGCCAGCAGTTGGAGCTATACGCAGTATTTT.

This clonotype was counted a few times. The chain combines TRBV9 with TRBJ2-3; the D is unclear. Deletions cut 3 bases from V and 0 bases from J, with 8 bases between. There are 14 residues in the CDR3. Germline CDR1 is SGDLS and CDR2 is YYNGEE. CDR3: CASSATPSTDTQYF. The CDR3 coding sequence is TGTGCCAGCAGCGCAACTCCTAGCACAGATACGCAGTATTTT.

This rearrangement joins TRBV6-2 or TRBV6-3 to TRBJ2-3; D is uncertain. The CDR3 is 14 residues long. Per germline, CDR1 MNHEY and CDR2 SVGEGT. Trimming pared 1 base from V and 0 bases from J, leaving 5 bases between. The CDR3 DNA sequence: TGTGCCAGCAGTTACTACAGTAGCACAGATACGCAGTATTTT. This encodes CASSYYSSTDTQYF.

A note on this clonotype: At one end the junction does not follow the germline gene, possibly because of a read error. V gene TRBV12-5 combines with J gene TRBJ2-1, with 10 nucleotides matching TRBD1. The CDR3 extends over 17 amino acids. Germline values: CDR1 LGHNT, CDR2 FRNRAP. CDR3 in amino acids: CASSLDLTGGKYNEQFF. For the CDR3, the DNA is TGTGCTAGTAGTTTGGACCTGACAGGGGGCAAATACAATGAGCAGTTCTTC.

The chain has TRBV20-1 and TRBJ2-1; 10 nucleotides align to TRBD2. This CDR3 is built from 16 residues. Germline CDR1 is DFQATT and CDR2 is SNEGSKA (reference sequence). J lost 2 bases, V lost 4 bases, and 8 bases had no gene match. Here the CDR3 reads CSAISGLAGAYNEQFF. CDR3 nucleotides: TGCAGTGCTATAAGTGGTCTAGCGGGGGCCTACAATGAGCAGTTCTTC.

The chain uses TRBV5-1 and TRBJ2-3; 10 bases are shared with TRBD1. The germline CDR1 and CDR2 sequences are SGHRS and YFSETQ. Trimming took 4 bases from V and 2 from J; bases not matched to a gene: 10. The CDR3 runs to 17 residues. The CDR3 here is CASSLGQGVAITDTQYF. In DNA form, the CDR3 reads TGCGCCAGCAGCCTCGGACAGGGGGTCGCCATCACAGATACGCAGTATTTT.

The genes are TRBV7-6 and TRBJ1-1; TRBD1 might be the D (6 bases). The CDR3 is made up of 12 amino acids. The germline V gene has CDR1 SGHVS and CDR2 FNYEAQ. Trimming removed 5 bases at V and 9 bases at J, with 13 bases between. The CDR3 sequence is CASSPVGGKAFF. CDR3 DNA sequence: TGTGCCAGCAGCCCTGTGGGGGGCAAAGCTTTCTTT.

J is TRBJ2-1 and V is TRBV6-1; TRBD2 matches 9 bases. Germline V CDR1 and CDR2: MNHNS, SASEGT. V lost 4 bases to trimming and J lost 6 bases; unmatched junction nucleotides: 10. The CDR3 loop spans 16 amino acids. CDR3 DNA: TGTGCCAGCAGTGGTTCCATAGCGGGAGTGTCCAATGAGCAGTTCTTC. Translation: CASSGSIAGVSNEQFF.

This clonotype came up a few times. J is TRBJ2-7 and V is TRBV2; no definite D call. The V gene lost 6 bases and the J gene lost 5 bases, with 14 bases spanning the gap. The germline V gene has CDR1 SNHLY and CDR2 FYNNEI. The CDR3 totals 13 residues. The CDR3 reads CASRGRRLNEQYF. The CDR3 region has the DNA TGTGCCAGCAGAGGCAGGCGCCTCAACGAGCAGTACTTC.

This rearrangement joins TRBV21-1 to TRBJ2-1. TRBV21-1 has pseudogene status. CDR3 length equals 16 residues. This chain's CDR3 is CASSKAGRDFYNEQFF. For the CDR3, the DNA is TGTGCCAGCAGCAAAGCTGGAAGGGACTTCTACAATGAGCAGTTCTTC.

This clonotype was counted a few times. DNA of the CDR3: TGCAGTGCTAGGGAAGGGGGCAGCAATCAGCCCCAGCATTTT. Translating it yields CSAREGGSNQPQHF. The chain is built from TRBV20-1 and TRBJ1-5, with 7 bases aligning to TRBD1. The germline V gene encodes CDR1 DFQATT and CDR2 SNEGSKA (reference sequence). With 3 bases clipped from V and 1 base from J, the junction kept 3 bases outside the gene matches. CDR3 length: 14 amino acids.

The genes are TRBV5-1 and TRBJ2-5; possibly TRBD2 for D (5 bases). The J call may be in error: the DNA end matches TRBJ2-7 better. This CDR3 has 13 amino acids. The germline CDR1 and CDR2 sequences are SGHRS and YFSETQ. The CDR3 loop is CASSLHSGYEQYF. The DNA of the CDR3 is TGCGCCAGCAGTTTACACAGCGGCTACGAGCAGTACTTC.

J is TRBJ2-1 and V is TRBV7-8; D may correspond to TRBD1 or TRBD2 (5 bases each). Germline assignment: CDR1 SGHVS and CDR2 FQNEAQ. CDR3 length equals 15 residues. Trimming stripped 4 bases from V and 6 bases from J, with 16 bases between. CDR3 in DNA: TGTGCCAGCAGCTACCGGGACCGCCGAGGCAATGAGCAGTTCTTC. It encodes CASSYRDRRGNEQFF.

The rearrangement links TRBV28 to TRBJ2-7; perhaps TRBD2 as D (6 bases). V lost 4 bases and J 0 bases, leaving 28 bases between the germline ends. CDR3 length: 20 residues. The germline CDR1 and CDR2 sequences are MDHEN and SYDVKM. CDR3 nucleotide sequence: TGTGCCAGCAGTTGGCACATAGGAGGTATTAGGCGGGAAGTCTCCTACGAGCAGTACTTC. Its translation: CASSWHIGGIRREVSYEQYF.

In this sample, this clonotype turned up once. A read error may account for a junction end that differs from germline. The gene calls are TRBV20-1 and TRBJ2-5; TRBD2 matches 11 bases. Germline V lookup: CDR1 DFQATT, CDR2 SNEGSKA (reference sequence). The CDR3 covers 14 residues. The CDR3 protein is CSAGGLAGWETRYF. The DNA for the CDR3 is TGCAGTGCAGGCGGACTAGCGGGTTGGGAGACCCGGTACTTC.

A few counts support this clonotype. The DNA for the CDR3 is TGCAGTGCTAGACACTCGGGCATTAACAATTCACCCCTCCACTTT. It translates to CSARHSGINNSPLHF. This chain uses TRBV20-1 with TRBJ1-6; the D is unclear. CDR3 length: 15 amino acids. Germline V gene data show CDR1 as DFQATT and CDR2 as SNEGSKA (reference sequence). V dropped 2 bases and J dropped 7 bases, with 15 bases sitting between them.

This clonotype turned up a few times. This sequence joins TRBV3-1 and TRBJ2-1, with TRBD2 matching over 13 bases. Germline-derived CDR1 and CDR2 are LGHDT and YNNKEL (reference sequence). The V and J ends lost 3 bases and 8 bases, in that order; junction bases with no gene match: 10. The CDR3 totals 17 residues. CDR3 in DNA: TGTGCCAGCAGCCATCGCCCAGGACTAGCGGGAGTTCATGAGCAGTTCTTC. It yields the protein CASSHRPGLAGVHEQFF.

This clonotype was detected a few times. The genes are TRBV20-1 and TRBJ2-4, with TRBD2 identical over 13 bases. V lost 3 bases and J lost 0; bases outside the gene matches: 14. The CDR3 sequence is 20 residues long. CDR1 and CDR2 from the germline V gene are DFQATT and SNEGSKA (reference sequence). The CDR3: CSARNGDGTSGNLAKNIQYF. CDR3 coding DNA: TGCAGTGCTAGGAACGGGGACGGGACTAGCGGGAACTTAGCCAAAAACATTCAGTACTTC.

There are a few counts of this clonotype. The rearrangement links TRBV6-6 to TRBJ2-3; D may match TRBD1 or TRBD2 (5 bases each). V was cut by 4 bases and J by 6 bases, with 17 bases left in between. CDR3 length: 15 residues. Per germline, CDR1 MNHNY and CDR2 SVGAGI (reference sequence). The CDR3 here is CASSSGTALGDTQYF. The CDR3 DNA sequence: TGTGCCAGCAGTTCCGGGACCGCCCTGGGGGATACGCAGTATTTT.

This clonotype appeared many times. The chain carries TRBV10-3 and TRBJ2-1; D unclear. The CDR3 is 14 residues long. Germline CDR1 ENHRY, CDR2 SYGVKD. V shed 4 bases and J shed 0 bases, with 7 bases lying between them. The CDR3 here is CAISGTSSYNEQFF. CDR3 nucleotide sequence: TGTGCCATCAGTGGGACCAGCTCCTACAATGAGCAGTTCTTC.

Turning to this clonotype: The junction does not match germline at one end; this may be a read error. The chain employs TRBV28 and TRBJ2-7; 11 bases agree with TRBD2. The germline V gene encodes CDR1 MDHEN and CDR2 SYDVKM. The CDR3 spans 18 residues. In nucleotides, the CDR3 is TGTGCCAGCAGTTTGGGGCCAGGGACTAGCGGACCCTCCTACGGGCAGTACTTC. Translation gives CASSLGPGTSGPSYGQYF.

This clonotype was detected many times. The chain combines TRBV20-1 with TRBJ2-1; weak D call: TRBD1 (6 bases). Germline assignment: CDR1 DFQATT and CDR2 SNEGSKA (reference sequence). V lost 0 bases to trimming and J lost 3 bases, with 18 bases between them. CDR3 size: 17 residues. The CDR3 DNA reads TGCAGTGCTAGAGATGGGTGGGGAGCAGGGGACTACAATGAGCAGTTCTTC. As protein: CSARDGWGAGDYNEQFF.

The chain links TRBV4-1 to TRBJ2-2; unclear D gene. Trimming shortened V by 0 bases and J by 1 base, and 12 bases separated the two germline ends. Per the germline V gene, CDR1 is MGHRA and CDR2 is YSYEKL. The CDR3 totals 17 residues. The CDR3 sequence: CASSQDRYGQNTGELFF. The CDR3 region has the DNA TGCGCCAGCAGCCAAGATAGATACGGGCAGAACACCGGGGAGCTGTTTTTT.

This clonotype was found a few times. CDR3 protein: CSATPTGPRDQPQHF. DNA of the CDR3: TGCAGTGCGACACCGACCGGTCCGAGGGATCAGCCCCAGCATTTT. V and J are TRBV20-1 and TRBJ1-5; D unclear. V lost 6 bases and J 5 bases, leaving 20 bases between the germline ends. Germline CDR1 is DFQATT and CDR2 is SNEGSKA (reference sequence). The CDR3 length is 15 residues.